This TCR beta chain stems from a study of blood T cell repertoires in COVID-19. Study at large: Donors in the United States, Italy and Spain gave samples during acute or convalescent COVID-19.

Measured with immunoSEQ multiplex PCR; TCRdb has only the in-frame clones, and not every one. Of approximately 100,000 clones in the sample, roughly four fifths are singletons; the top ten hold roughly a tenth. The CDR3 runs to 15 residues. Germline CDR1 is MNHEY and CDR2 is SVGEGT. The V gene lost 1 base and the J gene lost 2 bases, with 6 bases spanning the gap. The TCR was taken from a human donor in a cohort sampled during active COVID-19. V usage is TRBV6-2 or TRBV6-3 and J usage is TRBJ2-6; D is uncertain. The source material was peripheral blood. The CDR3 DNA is TGTGCCAGCAGTTACTTCCGGGCTGGGGCCAACGTCCTGACTTTC. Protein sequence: CASSYFRAGANVLTF.